This is a list of T cell receptor beta chains from one sample in a study of T-cell reconstitution after alpha-beta-depleted transplantation in children. TCRdb reanalysed the PCR reads using MiXCR and keeps one entry per CDR3 protein. This table holds approximately 290,000 distinct CDR3 sequences, 9.5% to 13% found once. The sequencing here drew on peripheral blood, taken 180 days after TCRalphabeta/CD19-depleted stem cell transplant. These receptors all stem from a male patient under 10 years old who had a stem cell transplant for chronic granulomatous disease, so the T cells may come from the graft donor. The CDR3 runs from the conserved cysteine through the conserved F or W. A D gene is named only where the DNA matches it firmly. Some rows have no size entry. The others give once, few or many, or a class for an expanded clone.

J | size | D | V | CDR3 | DNA
TRBJ2-2 | many | TRBD2 | TRBV20-1 | CSARDGWAGGDTGELFF | TGCAGTGCTAGAGATGGGTGGGCGGGAGGTGACACCGGGGAGCTGTTTTTT
TRBJ1-1 | many | TRBD1 | TRBV15 | CATSRAGTGGTEAFF | TGTGCCACCAGCAGAGCCGGGACAGGGGGTACTGAAGCTTTCTTT
TRBJ2-3 | many | TRBD2 | TRBV5-1 | CASSFAGLAGSTDTQYF | TGCGCCAGCAGCTTTGCGGGACTAGCGGGAAGCACAGATACGCAGTATTTT
TRBJ2-5 | many | TRBD1 | TRBV20-1 | CSARDGTVPQETQYF | TGCAGTGCTAGAGATGGGACAGTCCCCCAAGAGACCCAGTACTTC
TRBJ1-1 | many | TRBD1 | TRBV5-1 | CASSLVLDRGPGTEAFF | TGCGCCAGCAGCTTGGTTCTGGACAGGGGGCCGGGCACTGAAGCTTTCTTT
TRBJ2-1 | - | - | TRBV3-1 | CASSVLGYEQFF | TGTGCCAGCAGCGTGCTAGGCTATGAGCAGTTCTTC
TRBJ2-2 | many | - | TRBV12-3/TRBV12-4 | CASSPGRVIRAGELFF | TGTGCCAGCAGTCCTGGCAGGGTTATAAGGGCCGGGGAGCTGTTTTTT
TRBJ1-2 | many | - | TRBV30 | CAWSVGPGRVYGYTF | TGTGCCTGGAGTGTGGGGCCAGGGCGAGTTTATGGCTACACCTTC
TRBJ2-2 | many | - | TRBV15 | CATSRVSDVGELFF | TGTGCCACCAGCAGAGTTTCCGATGTCGGGGAGCTGTTTTTT
TRBJ2-2 | many | TRBD2 | TRBV20-1 | CSARDLSAGAFKPRLRENTGELFF | TGCAGTGCTAGAGATCTTTCAGCGGGAGCATTTAAACCCCGCCTTCGGGAGAACACCGGGGAGCTGTTTTTT
TRBJ2-5 | many | TRBD2 | TRBV28 | CASSFVVLAAYQETQYF | TGTGCCAGCAGTTTTGTAGTCCTAGCGGCGTACCAAGAGACCCAGTACTTC
TRBJ2-1 | many | TRBD2 | TRBV29-1 | CSVITGSPSGMGYNEQFF | TGCAGCGTTATCACGGGGTCGCCTAGCGGCATGGGTTACAATGAGCAGTTCTTC
TRBJ1-6 | many | - | TRBV9 | CASSAGPRGDSPLHF | TGTGCCAGCAGCGCGGGACCCCGGGGGGATTCACCCCTCCACTTT
TRBJ2-6 | many | - | TRBV18 | CASSPTGTVGANVLTF | TGTGCCAGCTCACCAACAGGGACGGTTGGGGCCAACGTCCTGACTTTC
TRBJ2-3 | many | - | TRBV5-1 | CASRGLATDTQYF | TGCGCCAGCAGGGGGTTGGCCACAGATACGCAGTATTTT
TRBJ1-5 | - | - | TRBV2 | CASRRDGEWPQHF | TGTGCCAGCAGGCGTGACGGAGAATGGCCCCAGCATTTT
TRBJ2-3 | few | - | TRBV30 | CAWSRGEDTQYF | TGTGCCTGGAGCCGCGGGGAAGATACGCAGTATTTT
TRBJ2-1 | many | - | TRBV5-1 | CASSTDRTYNEQFF | TGCGCCAGCAGCACCGACAGGACGTACAATGAGCAGTTCTTC
TRBJ2-7 | many | TRBD1 | TRBV20-1 | CSARTGTGGLEQYF | TGCAGTGCTAGAACCGGGACAGGGGGCCTCGAGCAGTACTTC
TRBJ2-7 | many | - | TRBV12-3/TRBV12-4 | CASSRNLRVRAYEQYF | TGTGCCAGCAGCCGAAATCTCAGGGTTAGGGCCTACGAGCAGTACTTC
TRBJ1-6 | - | - | TRBV20-1 | CSARDRGSYNSPLHF | TGCAGTGCTAGAGACAGGGGATCCTATAATTCACCCCTCCACTTT
TRBJ1-2 | many | - | TRBV21-1 | CASSKAGLVGARNYGYTF | TGTGCCAGCAGCAAAGCGGGGCTTGTCGGGGCCCGGAACTATGGCTACACCTTC
TRBJ2-3 | many | TRBD2 | TRBV7-2 | CASSPSSGRAQNTQYF | TGTGCCAGCAGCCCCTCTAGCGGGAGGGCCCAAAATACGCAGTATTTT
TRBJ2-3 | many | - | TRBV12-3/TRBV12-4 | CASSFYRGLGTDTQYF | TGTGCCAGCAGTTTTTACAGAGGGCTAGGCACAGATACGCAGTATTTT
TRBJ2-5 | many | TRBD2 | TRBV5-1 | CASSLAGGTLQETQYF | TGCGCCAGCAGCTTGGCCGGGGGGACGCTCCAAGAGACCCAGTACTTC
TRBJ2-1 | - | TRBD2 | TRBV11-1 | CASSREAGTSGRDDYNEQFF | TGTGCCAGCAGTCGTGAAGCCGGGACTAGCGGGAGGGATGACTACAATGAGCAGTTCTTC
TRBJ2-5 | many | - | TRBV7-2 | CASSSGRRETQYF | TGTGCCAGCAGCTCTGGCCGGCGGGAGACCCAGTACTTC
TRBJ2-5 | many | - | TRBV15 | CATSRVFKTQYF | TGTGCCACCAGCAGAGTATTCAAGACCCAGTACTTC